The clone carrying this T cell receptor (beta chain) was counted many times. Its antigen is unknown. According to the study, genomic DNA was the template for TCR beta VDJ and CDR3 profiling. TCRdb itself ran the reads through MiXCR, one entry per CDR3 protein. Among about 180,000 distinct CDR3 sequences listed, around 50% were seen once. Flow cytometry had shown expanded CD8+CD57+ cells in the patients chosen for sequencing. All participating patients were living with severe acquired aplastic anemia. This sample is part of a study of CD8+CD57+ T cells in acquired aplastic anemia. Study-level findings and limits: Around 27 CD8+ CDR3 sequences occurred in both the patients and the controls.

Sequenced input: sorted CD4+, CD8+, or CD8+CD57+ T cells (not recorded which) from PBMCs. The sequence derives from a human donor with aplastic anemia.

DNA for the CDR3: TGTGCCAGCAGCTCAGGGGGCGCGGGGACAGATACGCAGTATTTT. Its protein is CASSSGGAGTDTQYF. The chain employs TRBV7-3 and TRBJ2-3; 8 nucleotides agree with TRBD1. The CDR3 consists of 15 residues. V was pared by 4 bases and J by 3 bases, with 6 bases of the junction left unmatched. In germline, CDR1 is SGHTA, CDR2 FQGTGA.